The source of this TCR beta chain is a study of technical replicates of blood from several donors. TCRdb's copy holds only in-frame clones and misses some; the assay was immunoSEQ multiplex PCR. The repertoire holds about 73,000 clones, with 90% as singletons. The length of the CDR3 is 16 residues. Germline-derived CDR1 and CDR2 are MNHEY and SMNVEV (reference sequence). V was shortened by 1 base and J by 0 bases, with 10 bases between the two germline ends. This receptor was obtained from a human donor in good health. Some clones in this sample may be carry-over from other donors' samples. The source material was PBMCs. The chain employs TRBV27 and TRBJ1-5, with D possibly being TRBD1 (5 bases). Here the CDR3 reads CASSLFGGHSNQPQHF. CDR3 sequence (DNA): TGTGCCAGCAGTTTATTCGGCGGACATAGCAATCAGCCCCAGCATTTT.